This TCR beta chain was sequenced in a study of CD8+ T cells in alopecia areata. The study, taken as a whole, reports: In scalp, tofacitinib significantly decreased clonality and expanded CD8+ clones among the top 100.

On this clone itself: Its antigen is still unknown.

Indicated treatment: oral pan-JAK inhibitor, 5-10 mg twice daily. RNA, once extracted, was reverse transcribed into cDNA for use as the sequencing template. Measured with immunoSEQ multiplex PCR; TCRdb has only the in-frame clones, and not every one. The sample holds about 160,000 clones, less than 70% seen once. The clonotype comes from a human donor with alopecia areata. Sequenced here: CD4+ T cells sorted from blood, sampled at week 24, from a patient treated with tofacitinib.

The DNA for the CDR3 is TGCGCCAGCAGAAAGGGAGGATCAGGGCCAAACTATGGCTACACCTTC. The encoded protein is CASRKGGSGPNYGYTF. The chain carries TRBV23-1 and TRBJ1-2, with a tentative D call TRBD1 (5 bases). TRBV23-1 has ORF status, its function being uncertain. The CDR3 sequence is 16 residues long. The V end lost 6 bases, the J end lost 2 bases, and 19 bases lay between the germline ends.